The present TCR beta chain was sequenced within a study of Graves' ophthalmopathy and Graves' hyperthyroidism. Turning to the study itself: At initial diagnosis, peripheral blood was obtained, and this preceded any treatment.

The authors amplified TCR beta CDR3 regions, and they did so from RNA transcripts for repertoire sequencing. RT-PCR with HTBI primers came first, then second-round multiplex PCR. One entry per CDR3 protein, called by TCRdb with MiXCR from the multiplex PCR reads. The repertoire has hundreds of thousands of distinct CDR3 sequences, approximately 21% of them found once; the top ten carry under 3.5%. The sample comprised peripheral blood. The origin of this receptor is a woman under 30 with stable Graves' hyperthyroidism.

DNA of the CDR3: TGTGCCACCAGCAGAGAAGGGCCGGGGTATGGCTACACCTTC. Protein: CATSREGPGYGYTF. The V call is TRBV15, the J call TRBJ1-2, with D hard to call. V lost 0 bases to trimming and J lost 5 bases, with 10 bases between them. The germline gives CDR1 LNHNV, CDR2 YYDKDF (reference sequence). The CDR3 contains 14 residues. The full variable domain, with the rest looked up from reference TRBV15 and TRBJ1-2, is DAMVIQNPRYQVTQFGKPVTLSCSQTLNHNVMYWYQQKSSQAPKLLFHYYDKDFNNEADTPDNFQSRRPNTSFCFLDIRSPGLGDTAMYLCATSREGPGYGYTFGSGTRLTVV.